This T cell receptor (beta chain) comes out of a study of post-analysis software for immune sequencing data. Study conclusions and caveats: Controls showed lower frequencies than patients for a handful of TRBV segments, and TRBV5-6, TRBV5-1 and TRBV20-1 were among these. Controls' normalized Chao1 diversity significantly exceeded that of multiple sclerosis patients.

The CDR3 is made up of 14 amino acids. From germline, CDR1 is DFQATT and CDR2 SNEGSKA (reference sequence). With 0 bases removed from V and 8 bases from J, the gap between germline ends came to 16 bases. This clonotype appeared a few times. Its antigen remains unknown. Unique molecular identifiers were present in the TCR beta cDNA libraries. TCRdb reprocessed the PCR reads with MiXCR, giving one entry per CDR3 protein. The sample includes roughly 400,000 distinct CDR3 sequences, approximately 39% of them seen just once. The TCR comes from a girl aged 2 to 10 with multiple sclerosis. Specimen: blood. The chain links TRBV20-1 to TRBJ1-2; D remains unclear. CDR3 bases: TGCAGTGCTAGAGAGGAGGTCTTCAGTGGAGGCTACACCTTC. Its protein product is CSAREEVFSGGYTF.